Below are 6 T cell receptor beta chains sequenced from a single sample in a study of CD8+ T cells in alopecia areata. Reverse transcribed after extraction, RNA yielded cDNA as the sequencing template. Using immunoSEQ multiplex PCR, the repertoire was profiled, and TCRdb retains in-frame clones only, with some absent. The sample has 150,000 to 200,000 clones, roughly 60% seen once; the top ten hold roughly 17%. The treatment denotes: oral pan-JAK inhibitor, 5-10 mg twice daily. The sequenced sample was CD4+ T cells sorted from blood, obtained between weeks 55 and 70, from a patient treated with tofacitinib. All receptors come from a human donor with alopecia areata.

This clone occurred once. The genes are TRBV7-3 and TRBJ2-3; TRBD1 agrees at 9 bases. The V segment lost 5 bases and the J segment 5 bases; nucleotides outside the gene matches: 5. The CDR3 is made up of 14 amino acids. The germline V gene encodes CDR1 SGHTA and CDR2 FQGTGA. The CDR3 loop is CASSTGTGLDTQYF. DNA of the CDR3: TGTGCCAGCAGCACGGGGACAGGGTTAGATACGCAGTATTTT.

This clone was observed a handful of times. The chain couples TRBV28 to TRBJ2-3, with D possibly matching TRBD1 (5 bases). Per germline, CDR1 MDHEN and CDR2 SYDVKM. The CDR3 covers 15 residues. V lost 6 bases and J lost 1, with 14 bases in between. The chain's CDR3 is CASRPTGAGTDTQYF. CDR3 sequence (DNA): TGTGCCAGCAGACCAACAGGAGCCGGCACAGATACGCAGTATTTT. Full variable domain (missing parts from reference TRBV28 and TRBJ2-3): DVKVTQSSRYLVKRTGEKVFLECVQDMDHENMFWYRQDPGLGLRLIYFSYDVKMKEKGDIPEGYSVSREKKERFSLILESASTNQTSMYLCASRPTGAGTDTQYFGPGTRLTVL.

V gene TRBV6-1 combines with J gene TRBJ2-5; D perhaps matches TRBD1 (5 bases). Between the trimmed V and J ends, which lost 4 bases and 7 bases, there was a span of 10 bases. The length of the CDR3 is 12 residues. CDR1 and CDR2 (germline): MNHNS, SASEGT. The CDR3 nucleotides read TGTGCCAGCAGTGTTTGGGGCGGGACCCAGTACTTC. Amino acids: CASSVWGGTQYF.

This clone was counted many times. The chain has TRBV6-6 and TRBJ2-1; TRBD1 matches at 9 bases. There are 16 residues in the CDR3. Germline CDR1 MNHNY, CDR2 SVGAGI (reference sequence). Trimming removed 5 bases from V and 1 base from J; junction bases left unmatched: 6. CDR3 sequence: CASSGTTGGSYNEQFF. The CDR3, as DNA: TGTGCCAGCAGTGGAACGACAGGGGGTTCCTACAATGAGCAGTTCTTC.

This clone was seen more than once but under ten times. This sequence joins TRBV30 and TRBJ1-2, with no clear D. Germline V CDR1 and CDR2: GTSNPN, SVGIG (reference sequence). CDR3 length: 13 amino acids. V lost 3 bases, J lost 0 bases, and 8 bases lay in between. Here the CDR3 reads CAWRGLANYGYTF. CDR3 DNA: TGTGCCTGGAGGGGTCTAGCTAACTATGGCTACACCTTC.

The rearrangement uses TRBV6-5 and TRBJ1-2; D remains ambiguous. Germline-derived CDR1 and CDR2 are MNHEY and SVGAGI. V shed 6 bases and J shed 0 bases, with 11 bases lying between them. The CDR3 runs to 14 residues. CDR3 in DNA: TGTGCCAGCAGGGCAGGAGACACTAACTATGGCTACACCTTC. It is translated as CASRAGDTNYGYTF.